The source of this TCR beta chain is a study of T-cell memory formation after mild COVID-19. Germline CDR1 reads DFQATT; CDR2 reads SNEGSKA (reference sequence). Germline trimming cut 3 bases from V and 15 bases from J; bases unmatched to any gene: 5. The CDR3 contains 12 residues. MiXCR, run by TCRdb on the 5' RACE reads, gives a single entry per CDR3 protein. The data contain 170,000 or so distinct CDR3 sequences, 20% to 25% of them singletons. This clonotype was seen a single time. V usage is TRBV20-1 and J usage is TRBJ2-1; TRBD2 matches at 13 bases. The receptor was isolated from an adult woman who had mild COVID-19 (a few samples of this study predate the infection). Cell type and time point are not known. Sequences were obtained from PBMCs or a T cell subset sorted from them (not recorded which). CDR3 DNA sequence: TGCAGTGCTAGCTGGACTAGCGGGAGTACGTTCTTC. This translates into CSASWTSGSTFF.